The 13 T cell receptor beta chains given below trace back to one sample, sequenced in a study of immune evolution from preneoplasia to lung adenocarcinoma. Repertoires were generated with immunoSEQ multiplex PCR, while TCRdb's copy carries only in-frame clones and drops some. The table has 8,000 to 9,500 clones, roughly 82% seen once. Sequencing was done on a sample of FFPE minimally invasive lung adenocarcinoma tissue. These receptors came from a person in their 70s with lung adenocarcinoma.

This chain uses TRBV7-2 with TRBJ1-5; TRBD1 is a possible D gene (6 bases). V shed 1 base and J shed 4 bases, with 11 bases lying between them. Per the germline V gene, CDR1 is SGHTA and CDR2 is FQGNSA. The length of the CDR3 is 15 residues. For the CDR3, the DNA is TGTGCCAGCAGCTTAGTGAGGGGGGCAAATCAGCCCCAGCATTTT. It is translated as CASSLVRGANQPQHF.

Comments on this clone: One end of the junction does not line up with germline, which may come from a read error. The V gene is TRBV5-6, the J gene TRBJ2-5; TRBD2 is a possible D gene (6 bases). CDR1 and CDR2 (germline): SGHDT, YYEEEE. The CDR3 is made up of 15 amino acids. DNA of the CDR3: TGTACCAGCAGCCGGGGGACGGAGGGATGGGAGACCCAGTACTTC. This sequence encodes CTSSRGTEGWETQYF.

The CDR3 nucleotides read TGCAGCGTTGAACAGGGGCAACGTGGGGCCAACGTCCTGACTTTC. Encoded protein: CSVEQGQRGANVLTF. The V and J genes are TRBV29-1 and TRBJ2-6, with D maybe TRBD1 (6 bases). CDR1 and CDR2 from the germline V gene are SQVTM and ANQGSEA. The CDR3 has 15 amino acids. Trimming pared 2 bases from V and 3 bases from J, leaving 11 bases between. The whole variable domain, remainder taken from reference TRBV29-1 and TRBJ2-6, is SAVISQKPSRDICQRGTSLTIQCQVDSQVTMMFWYRQQPGQSLTLIATANQGSEATYESGFVIDKFPISRPNLTFSTLTVSNMSPEDSSIYLCSVEQGQRGANVLTFGAGSRLTVL.

The rearrangement uses TRBV19 and TRBJ1-5, with D hard to call. Per the germline V gene, CDR1 is LNHDA and CDR2 is SQIVND (reference sequence). Trimming left V 5 bases short and J 7 bases short, with 12 bases between. The CDR3 has 13 amino acids. The CDR3 loop is CASSPSAEQPQHF. Written as DNA, the CDR3 is TGTGCCAGTAGTCCCTCTGCAGAGCAGCCCCAGCATTTT.

This rearrangement joins TRBV29-1 to TRBJ2-7; no clear D gene. This CDR3 comprises 12 residues. CDR1 is SQVTM and CDR2 is ANQGSEA in the germline V gene. V was cut by 6 bases and J by 0 bases, with 9 bases left in between. For the CDR3, the DNA is TGCAGCGTCCGCGGATCCTCCTACGAGCAGTACTTC. This codes for CSVRGSSYEQYF.

The V and J genes are TRBV20-1 and TRBJ2-5; the D is unclear. The germline V gene has CDR1 DFQATT and CDR2 SNEGSKA (reference sequence). The CDR3 has 10 amino acids. V shed 3 bases and J shed 7 bases, with 6 bases lying between them. This CDR3 is CSASGVTQYF. The DNA of the CDR3 is TGCAGTGCTAGTGGGGTGACCCAGTACTTC.

The chain employs TRBV5-5 and TRBJ1-4, with 9 bases matching TRBD1. Germline CDR1 and CDR2: SGHKS and YYEKEE (reference sequence). Unmatched junction bases numbered 5, after V lost 0 bases and J lost 5 bases. This CDR3 comprises 16 residues. As DNA, the CDR3 is TGTGCCAGCAGCTTGGCAGGGGGGACAGGGAATGAAAAACTGTTTTTT. Translation gives CASSLAGGTGNEKLFF. Full variable domain (outside the CDR3, taken from reference TRBV5-5 and TRBJ1-4): DAGVTQSPTHLIKTRGQQVTLRCSPISGHKSVSWYQQVLGQGPQFIFQYYEKEERGRGNFPDRFSARQFPNYSSELNVNALLLGDSALYLCASSLAGGTGNEKLFFGSGTQLSVL.

The rearrangement joins TRBV9 to TRBJ2-5, with D possibly being TRBD2 (7 bases). The germline gives CDR1 SGDLS, CDR2 YYNGEE. This CDR3 is 14 amino acids long. V lost 5 bases to trimming and J lost 5 bases, with 16 bases between them. The CDR3 spells CASSRTAGSETQYF. The CDR3 DNA follows: TGTGCCAGCAGTAGGACAGCGGGGTCGGAGACCCAGTACTTC.

The chain combines TRBV6-6 with TRBJ1-4, with TRBD1 matching over 7 bases. V was pared by 2 bases and J by 11 bases, with 8 bases of the junction left unmatched. CDR1 is MNHNY, CDR2 SVGAGI, per germline (reference sequence). The CDR3 consists of 14 residues. The CDR3 bases are TGTGCCAGCAGTTACCCGGGGGACAGTCTTAAACTGTTTTTT. It yields the protein CASSYPGDSLKLFF.

The rearrangement joins TRBV7-2 to TRBJ2-3, with a weak D call TRBD1 (6 bases). V lost 4 bases, J lost 6 bases, and 23 bases lay in between. CDR1 and CDR2 from the germline V gene are SGHTA and FQGNSA. The CDR3 consists of 17 residues. The CDR3 loop is CASSYRTGHRERDTQYF. As DNA, the CDR3 is TGTGCCAGCAGCTACCGAACGGGACACCGAGAAAGGGATACGCAGTATTTT.

This clone came up once. CDR3 region: CASSQDRGRETQYF. In nucleotides, the CDR3 is TGTGCCAGCAGCCAAGACAGGGGGAGAGAGACCCAGTACTTC. The rearrangement joins TRBV4-2 to TRBJ2-5; TRBD1 matches 7 bases. Germline V CDR1 and CDR2: LGHNA, YNFKEQ. V was clipped by 0 bases and J by 4 bases; unmatched bases: 2. The CDR3 has 14 residues.

The J gene is TRBJ2-2, the V gene TRBV18; 13 nucleotides line up with TRBD2. Germline CDR1 is KGHSH and CDR2 is LQKENI. The CDR3 is made up of 16 amino acids. J gave up 5 bases and V 3 bases, and 3 bases lay outside the gene matches. CDR3 DNA: TGTGCCAGCTCACCTGGGACTAGCGGGGCGACCGGGGAGCTGTTTTTT. Its protein is CASSPGTSGATGELFF.

This clone appeared a few times. The gene calls are TRBV30 and TRBJ1-5; no clear D. CDR3 length: 14 amino acids. With 0 bases removed from V and 0 bases from J, the gap between germline ends came to 6 bases. Per germline, CDR1 GTSNPN and CDR2 SVGIG (reference sequence). The CDR3 sequence: CAWSVGYSNQPQHF. The CDR3 DNA sequence: TGTGCCTGGAGTGTAGGGTATAGCAATCAGCCCCAGCATTTT.